These 15 T cell receptor beta chains were all obtained from the same sample, sequenced in a study of CXCR3-negative and CXCR3-positive naive CD8 T cells. Their antigens are not known. The TRB libraries of cDNA were built by UMI-labeled 5' RACE. Reprocessing the 5' RACE reads, TCRdb reports a single entry for every CDR3 protein and omits DNA. The table lists more than 75,000 distinct CDR3 sequences. Regarding the study as a whole: Hydrophobicity of TRB CDR3s was greater in CXCR3-positive naive cells than in CXCR3-negative naive cells.

The sequenced sample was naive CXCR3+ CD8+ T cells from blood. Subset in this sample: CD45RO-CCR7+CD27+CD95- naive CD8+ T cells expressing CXCR3 (TNR3+). Receptors originate from a human donor in good health. Some clones in this sample may be carry-over from other donors' samples.

V gene TRBV12-3 or TRBV12-4 combines with J gene TRBJ2-5; TCRdb's D gene call, TRBD1, goes unchecked for lack of DNA. The CDR3 sequence is 15 residues long. The CDR3 reads CASTPPSGGRETQYF.

The chain has TRBV25-1 and TRBJ2-1; as DNA is missing, the TRBD1 call by TCRdb cannot be tested. The CDR3 length is 16 residues. Germline CDR1 is MGHDK and CDR2 is SYGVNS. This chain's CDR3 is CASSEALDRVYNEQFF.

The rearrangement uses TRBV12-3 or TRBV12-4 and TRBJ2-1. This CDR3 comprises 15 residues. The chain's CDR3 is CASISSRIPYNEQFF.

The chain has TRBV12-3 or TRBV12-4 and TRBJ1-2. The CDR3 totals 15 residues. The CDR3 is CASSNNNQYNYGYTF.

The chain carries TRBV5-6 and TRBJ2-3; TCRdb names TRBD2, which stays unverified in the absence of DNA. The CDR3 covers 17 residues. From germline, CDR1 is SGHDT and CDR2 YYEEEE. This CDR3 reads CASSRKGLAGVTDTQYF.

The chain joins TRBV28 to TRBJ2-7. The CDR3 totals 15 residues. Germline V CDR1 and CDR2: MDHEN, SYDVKM. CDR3 amino acids: CASSFEVGQSYEQYF.

The chain combines TRBV7-8 with TRBJ2-7; TCRdb's assignment of TRBD2 cannot be checked, as there is no DNA. This CDR3 region has 14 residues. Germline loops: CDR1 SGHVS, CDR2 FQNEAQ. CDR3 sequence reads: CASSGGGGTYEQYF.

V is TRBV5-1 and J is TRBJ1-1. CDR1 and CDR2 (germline): SGHRS, YFSETQ. This CDR3 has 12 residues. CDR3 residues: CASSSVGTEAFF.

This chain uses TRBV13 with TRBJ1-1; TCRdb names TRBD1, which stays unverified in the absence of DNA. Germline CDR1 reads PRHDT; CDR2 reads FYEKMQ (reference sequence). This CDR3 comprises 15 residues. CDR3: CASSSTPQSWGEAFF.

The chain combines TRBV10-3 with TRBJ1-3; TCRdb picks TRBD1, but there is no DNA to check that call. This CDR3 has 14 residues. Germline V CDR1 and CDR2: ENHRY, SYGVKD. CDR3 in amino acids: CAITLGTAGNTIYF.

This sequence joins TRBV7-9 and TRBJ2-5. Germline-derived CDR1 and CDR2 are SEHNR and FQNEAQ (reference sequence). The CDR3 covers 13 residues. This chain's CDR3 is CASSIGPGETQYF.

The CDR3 sequence: CASSFAGGGEQFF. The V call is TRBV12-3 or TRBV12-4, the J call TRBJ2-1; with no DNA, the TCRdb D assignment of TRBD2 cannot be verified. The CDR3 loop spans 13 amino acids.

The chain employs TRBV7-3 and TRBJ1-2. Looked up from germline, CDR1 is SGHTA and CDR2 is FQGTGA. The CDR3 has 13 amino acids. CDR3 in amino acids: CASSLTGSDGYTF.

V and J are TRBV4-3 and TRBJ2-1. CDR1 and CDR2 (germline): LGHNA, YSLEER. This CDR3 spans 15 amino acids. The CDR3 reads CASSQAGAPYNEQFF.

CDR3 residues: CASSLGPPSGVSEQYF. This rearrangement joins TRBV7-7 to TRBJ2-7; TCRdb's D gene call, TRBD2, goes unchecked for lack of DNA. Germline V gene data show CDR1 as SSHAT and CDR2 as FNYEAQ (reference sequence). This CDR3 has 16 residues.